The subject of this entry is one T cell receptor beta chain. The data are from a study of blood T cell repertoires in COVID-19. This CDR3 is 13 amino acids long. Trimming took off 7 bases at V and 4 bases at J, with 14 bases between the two ends. Germline-derived CDR1 and CDR2 are MDHEN and SYDVKM. Assay used: immunoSEQ multiplex PCR; TCRdb lists only in-frame clones, some missing. The top ten hold approximately 5.4% of the sample, which has more than 110,000 clones, 70% to 90% seen once. The sequenced sample was peripheral blood. This receptor was identified in a human donor in a cohort sampled during active COVID-19. V gene TRBV28 combines with J gene TRBJ2-7, with D perhaps matching TRBD1 (5 bases). CDR3 nucleotide sequence: TGTGCCAGCAACGCGGCAGGGCAGTACGAGCAGTACTTC. The encoded protein is CASNAAGQYEQYF.